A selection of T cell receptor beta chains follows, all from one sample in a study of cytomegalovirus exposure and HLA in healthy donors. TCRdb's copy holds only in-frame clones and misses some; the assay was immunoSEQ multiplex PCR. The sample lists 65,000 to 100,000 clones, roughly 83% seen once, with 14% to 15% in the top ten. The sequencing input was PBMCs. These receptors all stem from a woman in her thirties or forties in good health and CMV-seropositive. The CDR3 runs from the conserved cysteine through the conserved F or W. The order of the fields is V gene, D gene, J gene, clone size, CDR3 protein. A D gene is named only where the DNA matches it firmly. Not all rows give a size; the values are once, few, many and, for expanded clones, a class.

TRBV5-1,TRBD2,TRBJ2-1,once,CASSLVSGGLDEQFF
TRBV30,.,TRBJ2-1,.,CAWSVRGRSYNEQFF
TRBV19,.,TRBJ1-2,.,CASSSGGQRGYGYTF
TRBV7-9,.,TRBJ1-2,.,CASSLDTGFMGPGNYGYTF
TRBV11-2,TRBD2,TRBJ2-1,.,CASSLAVAGASYNEQFF
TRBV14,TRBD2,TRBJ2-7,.,CASSQVVLAGERPYEQYF
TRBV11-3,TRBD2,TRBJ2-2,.,CASSLSGLAGDTGELFF
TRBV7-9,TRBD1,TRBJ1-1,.,CASSLGPGQGEEAGILFF
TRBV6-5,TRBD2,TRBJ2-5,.,CASSPERGVWETQYF
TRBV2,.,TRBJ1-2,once,CASSEAANYGYTF
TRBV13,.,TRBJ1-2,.,CASSLKVARGVENYGYTF